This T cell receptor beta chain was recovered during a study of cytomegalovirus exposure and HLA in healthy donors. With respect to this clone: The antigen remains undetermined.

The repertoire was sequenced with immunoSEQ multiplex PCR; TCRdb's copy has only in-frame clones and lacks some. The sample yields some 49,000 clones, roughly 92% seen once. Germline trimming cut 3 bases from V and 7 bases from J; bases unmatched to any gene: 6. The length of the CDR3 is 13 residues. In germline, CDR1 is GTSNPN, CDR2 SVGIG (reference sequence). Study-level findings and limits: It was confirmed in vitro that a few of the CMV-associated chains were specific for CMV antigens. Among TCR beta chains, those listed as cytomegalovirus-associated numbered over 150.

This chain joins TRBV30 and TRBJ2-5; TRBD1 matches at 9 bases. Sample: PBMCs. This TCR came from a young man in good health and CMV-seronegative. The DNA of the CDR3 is TGTGCCTGGAGCGACAGGGGGGTGGGGACCCAGTACTTC. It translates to CAWSDRGVGTQYF. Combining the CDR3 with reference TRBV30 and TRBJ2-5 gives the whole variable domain SQTIHQWPATLVQPVGSPLSLECTVEGTSNPNLYWYRQAAGRGLQLLFYSVGIGQISSEVPQNLSASRPQDRQFILSSKKLLLSDSGFYLCAWSDRGVGTQYFGPGTRLLVL.